One and the same sample provided the 16 T cell receptor beta chains below, sequenced in a study of shared clonotypes between healthy human individuals. The assay was immunoSEQ multiplex PCR, and TCRdb's table has in-frame clones only and misses some. The sample lists more than 2,000,000 clones; 85% to 95% were seen once. Sequenced sample: naive CD4+ T cells from PBMCs. Subset specified: CD45RA+ positively selected. These receptors were obtained from a man between 18 and 29 years old in good health. Some clones in this sample may be carry-over from other donors' samples.

This rearrangement joins TRBV5-4 to TRBJ2-1, with 7 bases matching TRBD2. With V trimmed by 4 bases and J by 4 bases, 17 bases remained unmatched. Germline lookup yields CDR1 SGHNT and CDR2 YYREEE (reference sequence). The CDR3 consists of 18 residues. The CDR3 DNA reads TGTGCCAGCAGCCCCGACAGCCGACTAGCCCTTATTTACAATGAGCAGTTCTTC. It translates to CASSPDSRLALIYNEQFF.

The gene calls are TRBV11-1 and TRBJ2-6; possibly TRBD1 or TRBD2 for D (5 bases each). The V gene lost 5 bases and the J gene lost 0 bases, with 14 bases spanning the gap. The CDR3 runs 17 residues. Germline-derived CDR1 and CDR2 are SGHAT and FQDESV (reference sequence). The CDR3 DNA reads as TGTGCCAGCAGCCTCTCCGGGACGCTCTCTGGGGCCAACGTCCTGACTTTC. This encodes CASSLSGTLSGANVLTF. Full variable domain (remainder filled in from reference TRBV11-1 and TRBJ2-6): EAEVAQSPRYKITEKSQAVAFWCDPISGHATLYWYRQILGQGPELLVQFQDESVVDDSQLPKDRFSAERLKGVDSTLKIQPAELGDSAMYLCASSLSGTLSGANVLTFGAGSRLTVL.

In its sample, this clone was seen a few times. The J gene is TRBJ1-5, the V gene TRBV7-8; no clear D gene. This CDR3 is built from 13 residues. V was pared by 0 bases and J by 5 bases, with 5 bases between. From germline, CDR1 is SGHVS and CDR2 FQNEAQ. The CDR3 sequence: CASSLAVHQPQHF. The CDR3 nucleotides are TGTGCCAGCAGCTTAGCGGTTCATCAGCCCCAGCATTTT.

DNA for the CDR3: TGTGCCAGCAGCTTTGACCAGAATCAGCCCCAGCATTTT. Protein sequence: CASSFDQNQPQHF. The rearrangement links TRBV5-4 to TRBJ1-5; D uncertain. V was shortened by 2 bases and J by 4 bases, with 7 bases between the two germline ends. The CDR3 covers 13 residues. CDR1 and CDR2 (germline): SGHNT, YYREEE (reference sequence).

The V gene is TRBV14, the J gene TRBJ1-2, with a weak D call TRBD1 (5 bases). This CDR3 has 15 amino acids. Trimming cost V 10 bases and J 3 bases, with 21 bases left between them. Germline V gene data show CDR1 as SGHDN and CDR2 as FVKESK. The CDR3 reads CATSPLGQGDYGYTF. DNA of the CDR3: TGTGCCACTTCGCCTTTGGGGCAGGGCGACTATGGCTACACCTTC. Supplemented by reference TRBV14 and TRBJ1-2, the full variable domain reads EAGVTQFPSHSVIEKGQTVTLRCDPISGHDNLYWYRRVMGKEIKFLLHFVKESKQDESGMPNNRFLAERTGGTYSTLKVQPAELEDSGVYFCATSPLGQGDYGYTFGSGTRLTVV.

The V call is TRBV28, the J call TRBJ2-1; D call uncertain. Germline CDR1 is MDHEN and CDR2 is SYDVKM. The CDR3 consists of 11 residues. V shed 8 bases and J shed 10 bases, with 12 bases lying between them. This CDR3 is CASRVGWEQFF. The CDR3 DNA follows: TGTGCCAGCCGGGTAGGTTGGGAGCAGTTCTTC.

This clone was seen only a few times. The CDR3 loop reads CASKIARNTEAFF. CDR3 sequence (DNA): TGTGCCAGCAAAATAGCTAGGAACACTGAAGCTTTCTTT. The chain employs TRBV6-1 and TRBJ1-1; D gene ambiguous. Germline V gene lookup returns CDR1 MNHNS and CDR2 SASEGT. The CDR3 runs 13 residues. V lost 7 bases and J 1 base, leaving 10 bases between the germline ends.

This clone came up once. V usage is TRBV2 and J usage is TRBJ2-5; the D is unclear. Germline V gene data show CDR1 as SNHLY and CDR2 as FYNNEI. There are 13 residues in the CDR3. The germline V and J ends were trimmed by 7 bases and 2 bases, with 11 bases remaining between them. CDR3 residues: CASNQREQETQYF. Here the CDR3 DNA reads TGTGCCAGCAATCAGAGAGAACAAGAGACCCAGTACTTC.

This clone showed up just once. The gene calls are TRBV28 and TRBJ1-1; D remains ambiguous. The CDR3 contains 11 residues. Trimming pared 8 bases from V and 7 bases from J, leaving 11 bases between. Germline-derived CDR1 and CDR2 are MDHEN and SYDVKM. The CDR3 DNA sequence: TGTGCCAGCTTTGACGCGGTTGAAGCTTTCTTT. It is translated as CASFDAVEAFF.

Details on this clone: The same CDR3 is also encoded by other DNA sequences in this sample. This sequence joins TRBV28 and TRBJ2-1, with D unclear. Between the trimmed V and J ends, which lost 5 bases and 7 bases, there was a span of 6 bases. Germline CDR1 reads MDHEN; CDR2 reads SYDVKM. The CDR3 is made up of 11 amino acids. The chain's CDR3 is CASSLFNEQFF. The CDR3 bases are TGTGCCAGCAGTCTGTTTAATGAGCAGTTCTTC.

V usage is TRBV6-5 and J usage is TRBJ1-1; 9 nucleotides agree with TRBD1. The CDR3 is 15 residues long. V was clipped by 0 bases and J by 3 bases; unmatched bases: 2. Germline loops: CDR1 MNHEY, CDR2 SVGAGI. The chain's CDR3 is CASSYSRTGDTEAFF. As DNA, the CDR3 is TGTGCCAGCAGTTACTCGAGGACAGGGGACACTGAAGCTTTCTTT.

This clone showed up just once. The genes are TRBV29-1 and TRBJ1-1; D remains unclear. CDR1 and CDR2 (germline): SQVTM, ANQGSEA. V gave up 2 bases and J gave up 11 bases, with 18 bases separating them. CDR3 length: 13 amino acids. CDR3 nucleotides: TGCAGCGTTGAACTCTCATTCGGGCAGGAGGCTTTCTTT. This translates into CSVELSFGQEAFF.

In its sample, this clone was seen a few times. The germline gene is not matched at one end of the junction; a read error may be the cause. Other DNA sequences of this sample code for an identical CDR3. The genes are TRBV28 and TRBJ1-1; D is uncertain. Germline lookup yields CDR1 MDHEN and CDR2 SYDVKM. CDR3 length equals 12 residues. The CDR3 protein is CASSFPYTEAFF. In nucleotides, the CDR3 is TGTGCCAGCAGTTTTCCCTACACCGAAGCTTTCTTT.

The chain combines TRBV7-4 with TRBJ1-5; D unresolved. The CDR3 contains 16 residues. The germline V gene has CDR1 SGHVT and CDR2 SQSDAQ. Trimming cost V 5 bases and J 2 bases, with 16 bases left between them. In nucleotides, the CDR3 is TGTGCCAGCAGCCGACCTGCCCTAGTTGGCAATCAGCCCCAGCATTTT. This gives the protein CASSRPALVGNQPQHF. The variable domain in full, with the rest retrieved from reference TRBV7-4 and TRBJ1-5, is GAGVSQSPRYKVAKRGRDVALRCDSISGHVTLYWYRQTLGQGSEVLTYSQSDAQRDKSGRPSGRFSAERPERSVSTLKIQRTEQGDSAVYLCASSRPALVGNQPQHFGDGTRLSIL.

This clone was recorded once. This sequence joins TRBV5-4 and TRBJ2-3, with 7 bases fitting TRBD1. V was pared by 4 bases and J by 4 bases, with 18 bases of the junction left unmatched. Per germline, CDR1 SGHNT and CDR2 YYREEE (reference sequence). The length of the CDR3 is 18 residues. Written as DNA, the CDR3 is TGTGCCAGCAGCCAACCTTCTCGGGGACAGATATTTTCAGATACGCAGTATTTT. It codes for CASSQPSRGQIFSDTQYF.

J is TRBJ2-7 and V is TRBV28; TRBD2 matches at 8 bases. The V gene end was trimmed by 5 bases and the J gene end by 0 bases; junction bases not matched to a gene: 6. From germline, CDR1 is MDHEN and CDR2 SYDVKM. The CDR3 totals 15 residues. CDR3 protein: CASSPSGSVSYEQYF. CDR3 DNA sequence: TGTGCCAGCAGTCCAAGCGGGAGTGTCTCCTACGAGCAGTACTTC.